This T cell receptor beta chain is drawn from a study of regulatory T cells in long-lasting Graves disease. Only a few counts were recorded for this clonotype. Its antigen is currently unknown. The study's findings and limits: It was in persistent disease that TRBV28, TRBJ1-2 and TRBJ2-5 were favored. Thyroid tissue went unstudied; only peripheral blood was examined.

Arm-PCR of CDR3 regions and iRepertoire HTBI primers were used to build TCR beta libraries. Using its own MiXCR run on the multiplex PCR reads, TCRdb lists one record per CDR3 protein. The table lists approximately 470,000 distinct CDR3 sequences, around 15% of them singletons, with 9% to 15% in the top ten. Germline lookup yields CDR1 MGHDK and CDR2 SYGVNS. The CDR3 runs to 16 residues. Trimming cost V 5 bases and J 2 bases; bases outside gene matches: 8. Time point described: newly diagnosed GD, antithyroid drugs for less than 3 months. Extracted PBMC RNA gave rise to the TCR library. This sample was also put to use in a study of T cells in Graves' hyperthyroidism and ophthalmopathy. That work contributes: Together with thyroid ultrasound, orbital computed tomography, serum thyroxine and TRAb, clinical symptoms were used for diagnoses. Most thyroid clonotypes expanded above 0.001 appeared in blood too.

This specimen was peripheral blood mononuclear cells (PBMCs), taken at new diagnosis, from a patient treated with antithyroid drugs. V usage is TRBV25-1 and J usage is TRBJ2-5, with TRBD2 matching 10 bases. This TCR was sampled from a man aged 35-49 years with Graves disease. The chain's CDR3 is CASSSQREGFQETQYF. CDR3 nucleotide sequence: TGTGCCAGCAGTTCCCAGCGGGAGGGGTTTCAAGAGACCCAGTACTTC.